This record looks at one T cell receptor beta chain sequence and its context. The data were produced by immunoSEQ multiplex PCR, yet TCRdb's version contains in-frame clones alone and is incomplete. The table records about 2 million clones, 95% of them present only once. This record comes from a study of shared clonotypes between healthy human individuals. Per the germline V gene, CDR1 is SGHKS and CDR2 is YYEKEE (reference sequence). There are 18 residues in the CDR3. Trimming took off 5 bases at V and 5 bases at J, with 28 bases between the two ends. Healthy and HIV-negative, the adult donors had no recent acute infections or vaccinations.

The sequenced sample consisted of naive CD4+ T cells sorted from blood. Stated subset: CD45RA+ positively selected. This sequence originates from a young man in good health. The chain is built from TRBV5-5 and TRBJ1-2; tentative D call: TRBD1 (6 bases). CDR3: CASSGRWGKGDRNYGYTF. The CDR3 bases are TGTGCCAGCAGTGGTCGCTGGGGAAAGGGGGATCGCAATTATGGCTACACCTTC.